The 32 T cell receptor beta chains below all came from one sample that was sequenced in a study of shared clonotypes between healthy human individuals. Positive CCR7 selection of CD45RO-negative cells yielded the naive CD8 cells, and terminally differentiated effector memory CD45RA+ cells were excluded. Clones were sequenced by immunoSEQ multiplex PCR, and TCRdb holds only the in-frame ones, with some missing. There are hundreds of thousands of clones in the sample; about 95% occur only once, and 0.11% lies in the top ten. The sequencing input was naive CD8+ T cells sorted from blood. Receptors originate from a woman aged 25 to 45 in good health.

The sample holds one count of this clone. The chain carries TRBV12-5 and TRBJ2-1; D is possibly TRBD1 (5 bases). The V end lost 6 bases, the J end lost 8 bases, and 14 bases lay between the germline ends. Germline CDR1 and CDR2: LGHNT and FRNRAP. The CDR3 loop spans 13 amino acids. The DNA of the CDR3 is TGTGCTAGTGGGGGGCAGGGTGCGTATGAGCAGTTCTTC. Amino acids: CASGGQGAYEQFF.

DNA of the CDR3: TGTGCCAGCAGCGTAGGGAGTAGCGGGAGATCCTACAATGAGCAGTTCTTC. Protein: CASSVGSSGRSYNEQFF. The V gene is TRBV9, the J gene TRBJ2-1; 9 positions match TRBD2. V lost 0 bases and J lost 1; bases outside the gene matches: 5. The CDR3 runs 17 residues. Germline lookup yields CDR1 SGDLS and CDR2 YYNGEE.

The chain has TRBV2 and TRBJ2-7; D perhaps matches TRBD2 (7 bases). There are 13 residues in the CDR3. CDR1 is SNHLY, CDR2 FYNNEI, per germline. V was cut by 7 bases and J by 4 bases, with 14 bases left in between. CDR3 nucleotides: TGTGCCAGCACCCTAAGGGGGGGATACGAGCAGTACTTC. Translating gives CASTLRGGYEQYF.

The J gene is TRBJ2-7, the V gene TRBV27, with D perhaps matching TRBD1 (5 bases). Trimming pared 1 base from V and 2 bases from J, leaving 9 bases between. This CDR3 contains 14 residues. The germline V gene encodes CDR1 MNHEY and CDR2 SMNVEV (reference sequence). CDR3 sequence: CASSLFSRAYEQYF. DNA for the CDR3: TGTGCCAGCAGTTTATTCAGCAGGGCCTACGAGCAGTACTTC.

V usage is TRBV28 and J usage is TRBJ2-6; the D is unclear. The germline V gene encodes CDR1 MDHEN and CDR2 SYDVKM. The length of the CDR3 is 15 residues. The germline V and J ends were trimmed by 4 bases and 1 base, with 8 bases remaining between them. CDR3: CASSSQRSGANVLTF. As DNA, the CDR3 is TGTGCCAGCAGTTCACAGAGGTCTGGGGCCAACGTCCTGACTTTC.

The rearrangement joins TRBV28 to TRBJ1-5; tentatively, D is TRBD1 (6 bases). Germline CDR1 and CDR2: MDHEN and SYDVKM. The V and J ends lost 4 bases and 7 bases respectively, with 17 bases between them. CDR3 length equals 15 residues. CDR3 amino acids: CASSYEGVERQPQHF. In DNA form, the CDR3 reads TGTGCCAGCAGTTACGAGGGGGTGGAGCGCCAGCCCCAGCATTTT. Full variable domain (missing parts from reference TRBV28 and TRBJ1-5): DVKVTQSSRYLVKRTGEKVFLECVQDMDHENMFWYRQDPGLGLRLIYFSYDVKMKEKGDIPEGYSVSREKKERFSLILESASTNQTSMYLCASSYEGVERQPQHFGDGTRLSIL.

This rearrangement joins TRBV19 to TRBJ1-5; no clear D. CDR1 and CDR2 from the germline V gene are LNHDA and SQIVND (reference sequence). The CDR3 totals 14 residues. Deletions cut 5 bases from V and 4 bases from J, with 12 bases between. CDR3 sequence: CASSHPTGNQPQHF. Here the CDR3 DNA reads TGTGCCAGTAGTCACCCCACGGGAAATCAGCCCCAGCATTTT.

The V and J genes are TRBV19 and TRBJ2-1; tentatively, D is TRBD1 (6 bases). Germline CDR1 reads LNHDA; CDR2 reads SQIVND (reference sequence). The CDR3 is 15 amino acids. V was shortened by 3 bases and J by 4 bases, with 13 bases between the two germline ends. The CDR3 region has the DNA TGTGCCAGTAGTATCCTGGACAGTGGATACAATGAGCAGTTCTTC. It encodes CASSILDSGYNEQFF. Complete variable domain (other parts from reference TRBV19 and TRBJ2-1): DGGITQSPKYLFRKEGQNVTLSCEQNLNHDAMYWYRQDPGQGLRLIYYSQIVNDFQKGDIAEGYSVSREKKESFPLTVTSAQKNPTAFYLCASSILDSGYNEQFFGPGTRLTVL.

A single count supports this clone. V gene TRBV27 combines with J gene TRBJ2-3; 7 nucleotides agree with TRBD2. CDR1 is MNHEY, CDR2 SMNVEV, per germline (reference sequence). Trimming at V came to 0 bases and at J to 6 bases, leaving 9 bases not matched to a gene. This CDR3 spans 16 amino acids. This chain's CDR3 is CASSLSASGLGDTQYF. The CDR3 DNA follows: TGTGCCAGCAGTTTATCGGCTAGCGGACTCGGGGATACGCAGTATTTT.

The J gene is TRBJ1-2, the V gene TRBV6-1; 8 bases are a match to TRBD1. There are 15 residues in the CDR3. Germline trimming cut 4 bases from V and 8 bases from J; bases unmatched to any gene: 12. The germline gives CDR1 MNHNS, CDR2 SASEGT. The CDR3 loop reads CASSAPGQDAWGYTF. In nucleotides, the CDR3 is TGTGCCAGCAGTGCCCCGGGACAGGACGCCTGGGGCTACACCTTC.

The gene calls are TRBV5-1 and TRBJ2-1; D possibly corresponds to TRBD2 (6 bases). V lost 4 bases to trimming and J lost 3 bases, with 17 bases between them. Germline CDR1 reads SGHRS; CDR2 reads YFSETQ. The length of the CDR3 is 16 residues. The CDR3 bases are TGCGCCAGCAGCACCGGTGCGGGGACCCGCTACAATGAGCAGTTCTTC. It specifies CASSTGAGTRYNEQFF.

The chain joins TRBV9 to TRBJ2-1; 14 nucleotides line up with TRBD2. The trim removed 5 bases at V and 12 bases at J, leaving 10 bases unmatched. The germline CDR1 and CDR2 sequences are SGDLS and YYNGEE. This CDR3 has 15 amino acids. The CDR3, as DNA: TGTGCCAGCAGTGAAGGGGGACTAGCGGGAGTGTGGCAGTTCTTC. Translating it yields CASSEGGLAGVWQFF.

In DNA form, the CDR3 reads TGTGCCACCAGCAGTGAAAACACAGGGAACTATGGCTACACCTTC. It translates to CATSSENTGNYGYTF. The J gene is TRBJ1-2, the V gene TRBV15; maybe TRBD1 (6 bases). V lost 3 bases and J lost 2, with 13 bases in between. Germline CDR1 is LNHNV and CDR2 is YYDKDF (reference sequence). The CDR3 has 15 residues.

The CDR3 coding sequence is TGTGCCAGCACCGGGACTAGCGGGAGTGGGGAGCTGTTTTTT. Protein: CASTGTSGSGELFF. This rearrangement joins TRBV2 to TRBJ2-2, with TRBD2 matching 14 bases. V shed 7 bases and J 8 bases; nucleotides not matched to a gene: 3. The CDR3 is 14 amino acids. CDR1 and CDR2 (germline): SNHLY, FYNNEI. Using reference TRBV2 and TRBJ2-2 for the parts outside the CDR3, the full variable domain is EPEVTQTPSHQVTQMGQEVILRCVPISNHLYFYWYRQILGQKVEFLVSFYNNEISEKSEIFDDQFSVERPDGSNFTLKIRSTKLEDSAMYFCASTGTSGSGELFFGEGSRLTVL.

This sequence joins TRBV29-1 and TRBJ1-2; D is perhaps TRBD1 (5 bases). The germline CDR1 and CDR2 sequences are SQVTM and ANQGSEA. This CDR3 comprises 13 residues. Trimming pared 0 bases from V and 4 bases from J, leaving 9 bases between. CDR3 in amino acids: CSVEDPGPYGYTF. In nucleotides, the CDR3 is TGCAGCGTTGAAGATCCAGGGCCCTATGGCTACACCTTC.

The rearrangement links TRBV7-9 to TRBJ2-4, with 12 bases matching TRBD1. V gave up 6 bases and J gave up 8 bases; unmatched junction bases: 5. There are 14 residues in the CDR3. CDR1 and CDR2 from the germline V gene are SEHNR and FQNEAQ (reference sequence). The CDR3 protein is CASRGQGASDIQYF. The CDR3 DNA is TGTGCCAGCAGGGGACAGGGGGCGTCGGACATTCAGTACTTC.

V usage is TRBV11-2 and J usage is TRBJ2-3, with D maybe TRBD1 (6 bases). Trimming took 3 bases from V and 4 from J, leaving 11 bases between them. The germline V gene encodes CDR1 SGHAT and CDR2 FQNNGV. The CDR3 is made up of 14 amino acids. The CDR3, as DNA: TGTGCCAGCAGCTTGCACCCAGGGGCAGATACGCAGTATTTT. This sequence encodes CASSLHPGADTQYF. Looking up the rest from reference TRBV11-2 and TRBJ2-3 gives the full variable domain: EAGVAQSPRYKIIEKRQSVAFWCNPISGHATLYWYQQILGQGPKLLIQFQNNGVVDDSQLPKDRFSAERLKGVDSTLKIQPAKLEDSAVYLCASSLHPGADTQYFGPGTRLTVL.

This CDR3 is CASSWGRNYEQYF. The CDR3 region has the DNA TGTGCCAGCAGCTGGGGGAGAAACTACGAGCAGTACTTC. The chain is built from TRBV27 and TRBJ2-7; D may correspond to TRBD1 or TRBD2 (5 bases each). CDR1 is MNHEY, CDR2 SMNVEV, per germline (reference sequence). V lost 6 bases and J 3 bases, leaving 12 bases between the germline ends. CDR3 length: 13 amino acids.

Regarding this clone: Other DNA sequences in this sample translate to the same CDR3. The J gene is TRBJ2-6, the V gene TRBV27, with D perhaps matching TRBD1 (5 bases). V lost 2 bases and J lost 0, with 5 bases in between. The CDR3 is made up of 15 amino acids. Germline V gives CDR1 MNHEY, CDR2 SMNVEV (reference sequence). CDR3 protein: CASSLQGSGANVLTF. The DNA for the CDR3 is TGTGCCAGCAGTTTACAGGGCTCTGGGGCCAACGTCCTGACTTTC.

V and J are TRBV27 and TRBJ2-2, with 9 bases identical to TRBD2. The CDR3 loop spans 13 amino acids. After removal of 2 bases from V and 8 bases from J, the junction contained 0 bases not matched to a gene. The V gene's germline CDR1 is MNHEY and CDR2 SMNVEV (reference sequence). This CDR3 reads CASSLTSGGELFF. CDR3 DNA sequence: TGTGCCAGCAGTTTAACTAGCGGGGGGGAGCTGTTTTTT.

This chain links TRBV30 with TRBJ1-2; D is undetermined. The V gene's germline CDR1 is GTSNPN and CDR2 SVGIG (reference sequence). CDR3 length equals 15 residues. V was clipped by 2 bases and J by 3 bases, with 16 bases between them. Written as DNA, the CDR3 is TGTGCCTGGAGTCCCGTTAGCCCCGGGGACTATGGCTACACCTTC. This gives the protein CAWSPVSPGDYGYTF.

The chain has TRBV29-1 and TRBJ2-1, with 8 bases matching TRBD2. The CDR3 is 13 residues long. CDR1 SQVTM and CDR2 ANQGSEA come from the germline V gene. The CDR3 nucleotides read TGCAGTGGGATAGCGGGACCATACAATGAGCAGTTCTTC. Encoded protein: CSGIAGPYNEQFF.

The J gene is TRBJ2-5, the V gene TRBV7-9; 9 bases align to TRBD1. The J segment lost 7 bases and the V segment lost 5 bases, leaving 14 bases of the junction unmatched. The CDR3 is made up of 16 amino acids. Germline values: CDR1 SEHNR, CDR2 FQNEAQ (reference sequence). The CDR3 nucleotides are TGTGCCAGCAGCCCCCCAGCCGGGACAGGGTGGGGGACCCAGTACTTC. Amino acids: CASSPPAGTGWGTQYF.

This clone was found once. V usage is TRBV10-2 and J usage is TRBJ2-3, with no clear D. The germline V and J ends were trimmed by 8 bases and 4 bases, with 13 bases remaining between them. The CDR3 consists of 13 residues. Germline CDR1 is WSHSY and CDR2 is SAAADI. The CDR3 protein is CASEGRLADTQYF. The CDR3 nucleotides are TGCGCCAGCGAAGGCCGGTTGGCAGATACGCAGTATTTT.

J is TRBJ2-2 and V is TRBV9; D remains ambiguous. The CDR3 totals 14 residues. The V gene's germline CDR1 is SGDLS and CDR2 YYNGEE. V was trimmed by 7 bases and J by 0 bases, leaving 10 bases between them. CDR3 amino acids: CASAEVSNTGELFF. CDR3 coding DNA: TGTGCCAGCGCCGAGGTCTCGAACACCGGGGAGCTGTTTTTT.

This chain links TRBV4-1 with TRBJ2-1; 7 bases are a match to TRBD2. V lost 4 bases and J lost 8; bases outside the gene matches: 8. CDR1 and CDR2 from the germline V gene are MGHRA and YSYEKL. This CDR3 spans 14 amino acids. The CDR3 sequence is CASSRGSGKDEQFF. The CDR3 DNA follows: TGCGCCAGCAGCCGAGGGAGCGGGAAGGATGAGCAGTTCTTC.

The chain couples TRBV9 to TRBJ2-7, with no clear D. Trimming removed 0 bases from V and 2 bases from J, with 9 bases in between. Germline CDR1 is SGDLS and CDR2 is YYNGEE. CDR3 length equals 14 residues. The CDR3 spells CASSVGRVAYEQYF. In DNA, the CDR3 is TGTGCCAGCAGCGTAGGACGGGTAGCCTACGAGCAGTACTTC.

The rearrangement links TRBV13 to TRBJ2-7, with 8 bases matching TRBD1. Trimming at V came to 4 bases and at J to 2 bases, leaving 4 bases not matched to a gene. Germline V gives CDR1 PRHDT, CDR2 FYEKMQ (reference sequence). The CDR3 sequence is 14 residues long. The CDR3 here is CASSSGQDTYEQYF. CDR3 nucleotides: TGTGCCAGCAGCTCGGGACAGGACACCTACGAGCAGTACTTC.

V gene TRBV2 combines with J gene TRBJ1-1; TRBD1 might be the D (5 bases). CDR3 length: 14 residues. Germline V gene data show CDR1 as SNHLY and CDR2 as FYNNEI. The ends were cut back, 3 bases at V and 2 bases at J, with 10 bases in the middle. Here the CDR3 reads CASSEEGPNTEAFF. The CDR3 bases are TGTGCCAGCAGTGAGGAGGGGCCCAACACTGAAGCTTTCTTT.

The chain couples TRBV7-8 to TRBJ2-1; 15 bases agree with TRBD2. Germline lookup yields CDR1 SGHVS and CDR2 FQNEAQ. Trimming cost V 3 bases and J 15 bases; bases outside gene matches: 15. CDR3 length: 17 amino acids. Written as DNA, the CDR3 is TGTGCCAGCAGCTTGGGGGGACTAGCGGGAGGAAATGCCTGGCTGTTCTTC. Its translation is CASSLGGLAGGNAWLFF.

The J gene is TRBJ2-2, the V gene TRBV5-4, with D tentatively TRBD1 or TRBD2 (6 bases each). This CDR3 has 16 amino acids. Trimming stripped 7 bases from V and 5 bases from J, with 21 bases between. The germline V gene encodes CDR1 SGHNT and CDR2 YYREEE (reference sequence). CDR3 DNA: TGTGCCAGCGTTGGGGGGCCAGGGAGTGTTACCGGGGAGCTGTTTTTT. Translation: CASVGGPGSVTGELFF.

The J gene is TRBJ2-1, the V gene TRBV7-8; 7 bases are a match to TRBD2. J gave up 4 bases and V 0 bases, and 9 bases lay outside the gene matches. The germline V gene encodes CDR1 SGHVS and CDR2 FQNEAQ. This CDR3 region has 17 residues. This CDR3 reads CASSLAGLADNYNEQFF. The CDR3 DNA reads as TGTGCCAGCAGCTTAGCGGGGCTAGCGGACAATTACAATGAGCAGTTCTTC.